This is a list of T cell receptor beta chains from one sample in a study of Tregs in tolerant kidney transplant recipients. Clones were read by immunoSEQ multiplex PCR, and TCRdb kept only the in-frame ones, dropping some. Of approximately 260,000 clones listed, around 82% are singletons. Sequencing was carried out using CD4+ T cells from blood. Receptors were obtained from a human donor in good health. CDR3s include the opening cysteine and the closing phenylalanine or tryptophan. D genes are given only for firm matches. Some rows mark clone size as missing; the rest say once, few, many or name a class of expanded clone.

>TRBD2|TRBJ2-3|TRBV11-2|NA
CASSLRLAGGTQYF
TGTGCCAGCAGCTTACGACTAGCGGGAGGTACGCAGTATTTT
>NA|TRBJ1-1|TRBV21-1|NA
CASRAGHPNTEAFF
TGTGCCAGCAGGGCGGGACACCCGAACACTGAAGCTTTCTTT
>TRBD1|TRBJ2-7|TRBV2|NA
CASSPGQGSYEQYF
TGTGCCAGCAGTCCGGGACAGGGTTCCTACGAGCAGTACTTC
>TRBD1|TRBJ2-4|TRBV5-1|NA
CASSTPTGGGDIQYF
TGCGCCAGCAGCACCCCGACAGGGGGAGGGGACATTCAGTACTTC
>NA|TRBJ2-6|TRBV5-4|NA
CASSLRHSGANVLTF
TGTGCCAGCAGCTTGCGACACTCTGGGGCCAACGTCCTGACTTTC
>NA|TRBJ1-1|TRBV2|NA
CASNQFGMNTEAFF
TGTGCCAGCAATCAATTTGGCATGAACACTGAAGCTTTCTTT
>NA|TRBJ1-4|TRBV4-1|NA
CASSQGIGNEKLFF
TGCGCCAGCAGCCAGGGAATTGGAAATGAAAAACTGTTTTTT
>NA|TRBJ2-3|TRBV21-1|NA
CASIHTQHTDTQYF
TGTGCCAGCATCCATACCCAACACACAGATACGCAGTATTTT
>NA|TRBJ2-2|TRBV9|NA
CASREGVVDGELFF
TGTGCCAGCAGAGAAGGCGTCGTGGACGGGGAGCTGTTTTTT
>NA|TRBJ2-1|TRBV18|NA
CASSPVAGSSYNEQFF
TGTGCCAGCTCACCCGTGGCGGGAAGCTCCTACAATGAGCAGTTCTTC
>TRBD1|TRBJ2-7|TRBV12-5|NA
CASGPDRVVYEQYF
TGTGCTAGTGGACCGGACAGGGTGGTCTACGAGCAGTACTTC
>NA|TRBJ1-1|TRBV5-1|once
CASSLMDPNTEAFF
TGCGCCAGCAGCTTGATGGATCCGAACACTGAAGCTTTCTTT
>NA|TRBJ2-3|TRBV5-4|NA
CASSMGSGDTQYF
TGTGCCAGCAGCATGGGCTCGGGAGATACGCAGTATTTT
>NA|TRBJ2-7|TRBV6-5|NA
CASSPTYSSYEQYF
TGTGCCAGCAGCCCGACTTACTCCTCCTACGAGCAGTACTTC
>NA|TRBJ2-5|TRBV7-2|NA
CASSLAQGWETQYF
TGTGCCAGCAGCTTAGCGCAGGGCTGGGAGACCCAGTACTTC
>NA|TRBJ1-2|TRBV9|NA
CASSPRAQDSYGYTF
TGTGCCAGCAGCCCTCGGGCCCAGGATTCATATGGCTACACCTTC
>TRBD1|TRBJ2-7|TRBV15|NA
CATSRPIPGQGFHEQYF
TGTGCCACCAGCAGACCGATTCCGGGACAGGGGTTCCACGAGCAGTACTTC
>NA|TRBJ2-7|TRBV11-2|NA
CASSLSWQVRKGSYEQYF
TGTGCCAGCAGCTTATCGTGGCAGGTCCGCAAAGGGTCCTACGAGCAGTACTTC
>TRBD1|TRBJ1-2|TRBV6-5|once
CASSHRGGYGYTF
TGTGCCAGCAGCCACAGGGGAGGCTATGGCTACACCTTC
>TRBD2|TRBJ2-7|TRBV7-3|NA
CASSLRGRGSEQYF
TGTGCCAGCAGCTTAAGGGGGAGGGGTTCCGAGCAGTACTTC
>NA|TRBJ2-3|TRBV27|NA
CASSSGTGTDTQYF
TGTGCCAGCAGTTCGGGGACCGGCACAGATACGCAGTATTTT
>NA|TRBJ2-7|TRBV27|NA
CASSDSGRAAYEQYF
TGTGCCAGCTCCGATTCAGGCAGGGCGGCCTACGAGCAGTACTTC
>NA|TRBJ1-1|TRBV27|few
CASSKEGLLEAFF
TGTGCCAGCAGTAAGGAGGGACTGTTGGAAGCTTTCTTT
>NA|TRBJ1-3|TRBV7-9|NA
CASSFSRGGNTIYF
TGTGCCAGCAGCTTTTCCAGGGGCGGAAACACCATATATTTT
>TRBD2|TRBJ2-1|TRBV6-5|NA
CASSYGLAGVNEQFF
TGTGCCAGCAGTTATGGACTAGCGGGAGTCAATGAGCAGTTCTTC
>NA|TRBJ1-1|TRBV5-1|NA
CASSAPGQMSLNTEAFF
TGCGCCAGCAGCGCCCCCGGACAGATGTCTCTGAACACTGAAGCTTTCTTT
>NA|TRBJ1-1|TRBV7-2|NA
CASSLGNLRHTEAFF
TGTGCCAGCAGCTTAGGGAACCTTAGGCACACTGAAGCTTTCTTT
>TRBD1|TRBJ1-2|TRBV5-4|NA
CASSPRQGASYGYTF
TGTGCCAGCAGCCCAAGACAGGGAGCCTCCTATGGCTACACCTTC
>NA|TRBJ1-4|TRBV19|NA
CASSSSRGGGEKLFF
TGTGCCAGTAGTTCTTCAAGGGGAGGAGGTGAAAAACTGTTTTTT
>TRBD2|TRBJ2-1|TRBV2|NA
CASSSPGLAGRGAYNEQFF
TGTGCCAGCAGTTCCCCGGGACTAGCGGGGCGGGGAGCCTACAATGAGCAGTTCTTC
>NA|TRBJ1-5|TRBV25-1|few
CASSGRGAGNQPQHF
TGTGCCAGCAGTGGCCGGGGGGCGGGCAATCAGCCCCAGCATTTT
>NA|TRBJ1-6|TRBV18|NA
CASSSDPLGNSPLHF
TGTGCCAGCTCTTCTGACCCTTTGGGGAATTCACCCCTCCACTTT
>NA|TRBJ1-2|TRBV27|NA
CASSGPRGTTGNYGYTF
TGTGCCAGCAGTGGGCCCCGAGGGACAACTGGTAACTATGGCTACACCTTC
>NA|TRBJ1-6|TRBV6-1|NA
CASVDQTNSPLHF
TGTGCCAGCGTAGACCAGACCAATTCACCCCTCCACTTT
>TRBD2|TRBJ2-3|TRBV6-5|NA
CASSQREWADTQYF
TGTGCCAGCAGTCAGCGGGAGTGGGCAGATACGCAGTATTTT
>NA|TRBJ2-5|TRBV19|once
CASSMPGTEETQYF
TGTGCCAGTAGTATGCCGGGGACGGAAGAGACCCAGTACTTC
>NA|TRBJ2-3|TRBV2|once
CASRFTPSTDTQYF
TGTGCCAGCAGATTCACTCCTAGCACAGATACGCAGTATTTT
>NA|TRBJ1-1|TRBV6-1|NA
CASSVGGNTEAFF
TGTGCCAGCAGTGTTGGGGGGAACACTGAAGCTTTCTTT
>NA|TRBJ2-1|TRBV18|NA
CASSPHGAPNEQFF
TGTGCCAGCTCACCACACGGGGCGCCTAATGAGCAGTTCTTC
>TRBD1|TRBJ1-2|TRBV19|NA
CASSIITGGKYGYTF
TGTGCCAGTAGTATTATCACAGGGGGGAAGTATGGCTACACCTTC
>NA|TRBJ1-6|TRBV4-1|NA
CASSQQIYNSPLHF
TGCGCCAGCAGTCAACAGATTTATAATTCACCCCTCCACTTT
>NA|TRBJ2-5|TRBV5-4|NA
CASSSSGFAETQYF
NA
>NA|TRBJ2-1|TRBV2|NA
CASKVRVYDEQFF
TGTGCCAGCAAGGTCCGGGTGTACGATGAGCAGTTCTTC
>TRBD2|TRBJ2-7|TRBV11-2|NA
CASSLEGLAGQYF
TGTGCCAGCAGCCTAGAGGGACTAGCGGGGCAGTACTTC
>NA|TRBJ2-1|TRBV5-6|few
CAGHDATYNEQFF
TGTGCCGGGCATGACGCGACCTACAATGAGCAGTTCTTC
>NA|TRBJ2-7|TRBV6-1|NA
CASSELGQGLYEQYF
TGTGCCAGCAGTGAACTGGGGCAGGGCCTCTACGAGCAGTACTTC
>NA|TRBJ1-1|TRBV14|NA
CASSLTGLSVTEAFF
TGTGCCAGCAGTTTAACGGGACTCTCGGTCACTGAAGCTTTCTTT
>NA|TRBJ2-5|TRBV21-1|NA
CASSKVRVISGPFGPQETQYF
TGTGCCAGCAGCAAAGTGCGGGTGATTAGCGGTCCCTTTGGGCCCCAAGAGACCCAGTACTTC
>TRBD2|TRBJ2-5|TRBV6-5|NA
CASSYSGGLAGGFQYF
TGTGCCAGCAGTTACTCGGGGGGACTAGCGGGAGGATTCCAGTACTTC
>TRBD1|TRBJ1-2|TRBV5-1|NA
CASSLAFQGAGGYTF
TGCGCCAGCAGCTTGGCCTTCCAGGGGGCTGGGGGCTACACCTTC
>TRBD2|TRBJ2-1|TRBV19|NA
CASSMRSGRVYNEQFF
TGTGCCAGTAGTATGAGGTCAGGGAGGGTCTACAATGAGCAGTTCTTC
>TRBD1|TRBJ1-6|TRBV19|NA
CASSEPGQGGSPLHF
TGTGCCAGTAGTGAACCGGGACAGGGAGGATCACCCCTCCACTTT
>TRBD1|TRBJ2-3|TRBV10-1|NA
CARPPWDRDTDTQYF
TGCGCCAGACCACCCTGGGACAGAGACACAGATACGCAGTATTTT
>NA|TRBJ2-7|TRBV7-2|NA
CASSLREDYEQYF
TGTGCCAGCAGCCTCCGGGAAGACTACGAGCAGTACTTC
>TRBD1|TRBJ2-7|TRBV5-1|NA
CASSLVGTGSYEQYF
TGCGCCAGCAGCTTGGTGGGGACAGGGTCCTACGAGCAGTACTTC